Listed here is a single TCR beta chain. The sample belongs to a study of blood T cell repertoires in COVID-19. Study-wide background: Sites in the United States, Italy and Spain provided acute and convalescent COVID-19 samples. The analysed material was cDNA or gDNA that came from T cells, B-cell-depleted T cells, or PBMCs.

Germline assignment: CDR1 ENHRY and CDR2 SYGVKD. This CDR3 comprises 15 residues. Trimming pared 4 bases from V and 2 bases from J, leaving 13 bases between. Original analysis: Using reference gene primer amplification, nucleated cell counts were estimated. Here immunoSEQ multiplex PCR was the method, and the copy in TCRdb shows in-frame clones only, minus some. The V and J calls and clone size were taken over from that table, and D and trimming were inferred from the DNA. There are about 190,000 clones in the sample; 65% to 80% occur only once, and around 12% lies in the top ten. The TCR sequence derives from a woman between 45 and 65 years old with acute or convalescent COVID-19. Sequencing used peripheral blood. This chain links TRBV10-3 with TRBJ2-3, with D tentatively TRBD2 (5 bases). The CDR3 DNA follows: TGTGCCATCAGTGGAGGGCAGACCAACACAGATACGCAGTATTTT. This encodes CAISGGQTNTDTQYF.